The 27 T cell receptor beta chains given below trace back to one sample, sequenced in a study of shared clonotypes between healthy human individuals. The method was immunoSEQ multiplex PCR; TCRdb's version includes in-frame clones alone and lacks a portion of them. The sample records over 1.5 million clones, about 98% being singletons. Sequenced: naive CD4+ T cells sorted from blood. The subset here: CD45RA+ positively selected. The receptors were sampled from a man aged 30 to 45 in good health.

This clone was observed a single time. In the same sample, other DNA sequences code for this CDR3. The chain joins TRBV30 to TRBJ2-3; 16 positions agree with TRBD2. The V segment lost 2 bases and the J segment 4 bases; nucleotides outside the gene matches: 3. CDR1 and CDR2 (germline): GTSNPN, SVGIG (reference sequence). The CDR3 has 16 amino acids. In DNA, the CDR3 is TGTGCCTGGAGTCCGGGACTAGCGGGAGGGCCAGATACGCAGTATTTT. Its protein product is CAWSPGLAGGPDTQYF.

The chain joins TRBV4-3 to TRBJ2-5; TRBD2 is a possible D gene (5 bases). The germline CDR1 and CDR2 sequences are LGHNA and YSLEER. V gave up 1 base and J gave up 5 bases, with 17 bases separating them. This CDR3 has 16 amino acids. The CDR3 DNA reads TGCGCCAGCAGCCAAGGGGAGCGTCTTCCTTCCGAGACCCAGTACTTC. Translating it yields CASSQGERLPSETQYF.

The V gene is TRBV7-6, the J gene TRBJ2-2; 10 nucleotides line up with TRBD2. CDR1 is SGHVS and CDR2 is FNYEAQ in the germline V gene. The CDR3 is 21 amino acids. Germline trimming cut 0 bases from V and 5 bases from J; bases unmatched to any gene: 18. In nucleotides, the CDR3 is TGTGCCAGCAGCTTAGCGCTAGCGGCTAGCGGGAGTTCTTCGGGGACCGGGGAGCTGTTTTTT. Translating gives CASSLALAASGSSSGTGELFF.

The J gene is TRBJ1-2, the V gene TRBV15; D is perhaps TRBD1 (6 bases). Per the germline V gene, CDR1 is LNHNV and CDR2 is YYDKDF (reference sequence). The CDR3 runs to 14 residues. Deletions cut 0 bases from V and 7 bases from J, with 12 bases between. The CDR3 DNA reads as TGTGCCACCAGCAGAGATAGGGGGGAGGCTGGCTACACCTTC. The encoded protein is CATSRDRGEAGYTF.

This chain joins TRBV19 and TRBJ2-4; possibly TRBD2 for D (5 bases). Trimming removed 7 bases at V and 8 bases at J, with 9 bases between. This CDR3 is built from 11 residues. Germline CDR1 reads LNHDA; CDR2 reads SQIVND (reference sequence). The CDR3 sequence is CASKGEDIQYF. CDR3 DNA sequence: TGTGCCAGTAAGGGAGAGGACATTCAGTACTTC.

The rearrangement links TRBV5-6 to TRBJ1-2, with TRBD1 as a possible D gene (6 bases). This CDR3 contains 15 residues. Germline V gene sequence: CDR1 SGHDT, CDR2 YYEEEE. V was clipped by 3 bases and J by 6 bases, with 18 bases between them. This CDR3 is CASSYIGGLRDGYTF. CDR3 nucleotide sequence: TGTGCCAGCAGCTACATCGGGGGCCTAAGGGATGGCTACACCTTC.

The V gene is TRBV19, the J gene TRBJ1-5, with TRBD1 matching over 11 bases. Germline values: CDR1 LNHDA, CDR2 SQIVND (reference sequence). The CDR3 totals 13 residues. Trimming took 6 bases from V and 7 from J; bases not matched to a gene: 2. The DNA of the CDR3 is TGTGCCAGTAGGGACAGGGGGCGGCAGCCCCAGCATTTT. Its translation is CASRDRGRQPQHF.

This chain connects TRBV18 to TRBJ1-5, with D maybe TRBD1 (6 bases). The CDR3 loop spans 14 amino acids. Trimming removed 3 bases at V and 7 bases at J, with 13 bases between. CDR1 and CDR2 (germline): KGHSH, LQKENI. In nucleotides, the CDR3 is TGTGCCAGCTCACCGAACAGGGTGTTCCAGCCCCAGCATTTT. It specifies CASSPNRVFQPQHF.

The CDR3 region is CASSELGDSNQPQHF. The CDR3 coding sequence is TGTGCCAGCAGTGAATTGGGCGATAGCAATCAGCCCCAGCATTTT. J is TRBJ1-5 and V is TRBV25-1; no reliable D call. V lost 1 base and J 0 bases, leaving 7 bases between the germline ends. Per the germline V gene, CDR1 is MGHDK and CDR2 is SYGVNS. This CDR3 region has 15 residues.

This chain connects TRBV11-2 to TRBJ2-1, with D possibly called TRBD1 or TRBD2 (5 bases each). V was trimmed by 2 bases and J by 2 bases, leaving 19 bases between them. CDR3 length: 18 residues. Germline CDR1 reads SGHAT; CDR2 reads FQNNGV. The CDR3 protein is CASSLRIPGQATYNEQFF. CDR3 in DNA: TGTGCCAGCAGCTTAAGAATTCCGGGGCAGGCTACCTACAATGAGCAGTTCTTC. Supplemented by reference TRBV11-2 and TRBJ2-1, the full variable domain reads EAGVAQSPRYKIIEKRQSVAFWCNPISGHATLYWYQQILGQGPKLLIQFQNNGVVDDSQLPKDRFSAERLKGVDSTLKIQPAKLEDSAVYLCASSLRIPGQATYNEQFFGPGTRLTVL.

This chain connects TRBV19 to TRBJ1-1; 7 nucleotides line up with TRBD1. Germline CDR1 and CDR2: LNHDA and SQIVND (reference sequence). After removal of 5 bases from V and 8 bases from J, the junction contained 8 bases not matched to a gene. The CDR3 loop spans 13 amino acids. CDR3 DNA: TGTGCCAGTAGTTCCCGGGACAGCGGAGAAGCTTTCTTT. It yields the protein CASSSRDSGEAFF.

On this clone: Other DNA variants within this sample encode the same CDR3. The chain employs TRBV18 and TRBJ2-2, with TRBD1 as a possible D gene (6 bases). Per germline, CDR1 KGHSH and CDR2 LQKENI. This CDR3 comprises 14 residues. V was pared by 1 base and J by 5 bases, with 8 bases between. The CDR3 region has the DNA TGTGCCAGCTCACCACGCCAGGGGACCGGGGAGCTGTTTTTT. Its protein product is CASSPRQGTGELFF.

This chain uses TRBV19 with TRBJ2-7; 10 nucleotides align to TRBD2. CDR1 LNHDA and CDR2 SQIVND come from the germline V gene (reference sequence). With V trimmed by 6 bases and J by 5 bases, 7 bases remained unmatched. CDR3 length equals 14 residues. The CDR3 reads CASSLTSGNHEQYF. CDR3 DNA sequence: TGTGCCAGTAGCTTAACTAGCGGGAATCACGAGCAGTACTTC.

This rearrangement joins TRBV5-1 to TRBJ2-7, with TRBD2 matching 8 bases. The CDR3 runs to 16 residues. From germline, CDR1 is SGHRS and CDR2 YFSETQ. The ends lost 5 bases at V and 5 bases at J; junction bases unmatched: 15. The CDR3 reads CASSPTAGGFVHEQYF. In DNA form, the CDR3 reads TGCGCCAGCAGTCCGACGGCGGGGGGATTCGTCCACGAGCAGTACTTC.

Here the CDR3 DNA reads TGCGCCAGCAGCCAAGAGGGACCTCGGGATGAGCAGTTCTTC. Translation: CASSQEGPRDEQFF. This chain uses TRBV4-1 with TRBJ2-1, with D tentatively TRBD1 or TRBD2 (5 bases each). V was cut by 0 bases and J by 8 bases, with 11 bases left in between. From germline, CDR1 is MGHRA and CDR2 YSYEKL. This CDR3 is built from 14 residues.

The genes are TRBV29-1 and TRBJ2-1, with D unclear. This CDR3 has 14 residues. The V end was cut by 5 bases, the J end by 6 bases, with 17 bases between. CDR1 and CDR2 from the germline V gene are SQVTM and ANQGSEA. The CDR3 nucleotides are TGCAGCGTTAGCCCCCGAGGAGTGTCCAATGAGCAGTTCTTC. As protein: CSVSPRGVSNEQFF.

This chain's CDR3 is CASSETSGLPHNEQFF. The CDR3, as DNA: TGTGCCAGCAGCGAAACTAGCGGGTTGCCACACAATGAGCAGTTCTTC. The rearrangement uses TRBV7-9 and TRBJ2-1, with TRBD2 matching 9 bases. Germline lookup yields CDR1 SEHNR and CDR2 FQNEAQ (reference sequence). CDR3 length: 16 residues. With V trimmed by 5 bases and J by 5 bases, 10 bases remained unmatched.

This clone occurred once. The CDR3 here is CASSLAGDGYTF. CDR3 sequence (DNA): TGTGCCAGCTCACTTGCGGGGGATGGCTACACCTTC. The chain joins TRBV18 to TRBJ1-2, with TRBD1 as a possible D gene (5 bases). The V end lost 4 bases, the J end lost 6 bases, and 9 bases lay between the germline ends. CDR1 and CDR2 (germline): KGHSH, LQKENI. The CDR3 has 12 amino acids.

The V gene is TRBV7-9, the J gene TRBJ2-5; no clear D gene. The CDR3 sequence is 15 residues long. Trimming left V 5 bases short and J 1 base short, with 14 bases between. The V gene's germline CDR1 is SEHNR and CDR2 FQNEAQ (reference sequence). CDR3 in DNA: TGTGCCAGCAGCGGACGAGCCCCGTCCCAAGAGACCCAGTACTTC. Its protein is CASSGRAPSQETQYF.

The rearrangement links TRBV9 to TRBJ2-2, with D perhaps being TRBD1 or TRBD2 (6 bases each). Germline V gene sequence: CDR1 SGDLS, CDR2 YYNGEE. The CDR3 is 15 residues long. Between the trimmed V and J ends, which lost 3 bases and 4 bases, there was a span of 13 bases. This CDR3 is CASSATGAVTGELFF. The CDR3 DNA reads TGTGCCAGCAGCGCCACGGGGGCGGTCACCGGGGAGCTGTTTTTT.

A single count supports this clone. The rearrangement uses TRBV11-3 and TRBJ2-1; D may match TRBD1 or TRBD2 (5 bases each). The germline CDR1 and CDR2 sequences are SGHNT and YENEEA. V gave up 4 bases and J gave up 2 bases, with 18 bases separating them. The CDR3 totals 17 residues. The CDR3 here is CASSSTPGASPYNEQFF. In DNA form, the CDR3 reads TGTGCCAGCAGCTCCACCCCCGGGGCTTCCCCCTACAATGAGCAGTTCTTC.

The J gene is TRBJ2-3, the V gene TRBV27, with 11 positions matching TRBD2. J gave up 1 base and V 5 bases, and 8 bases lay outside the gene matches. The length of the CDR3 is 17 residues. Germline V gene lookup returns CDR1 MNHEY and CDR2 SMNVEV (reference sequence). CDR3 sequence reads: CASSPLKLAGGTDTQYF. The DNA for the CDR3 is TGTGCCAGCAGTCCCTTAAAACTAGCGGGGGGCACAGATACGCAGTATTTT.

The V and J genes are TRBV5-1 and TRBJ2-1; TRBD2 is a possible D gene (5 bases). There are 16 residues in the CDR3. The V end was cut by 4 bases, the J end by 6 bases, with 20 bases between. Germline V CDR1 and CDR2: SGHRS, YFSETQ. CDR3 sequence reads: CASSPKRMTEANEQFF. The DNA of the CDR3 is TGCGCCAGCAGCCCCAAACGGATGACGGAGGCCAATGAGCAGTTCTTC.

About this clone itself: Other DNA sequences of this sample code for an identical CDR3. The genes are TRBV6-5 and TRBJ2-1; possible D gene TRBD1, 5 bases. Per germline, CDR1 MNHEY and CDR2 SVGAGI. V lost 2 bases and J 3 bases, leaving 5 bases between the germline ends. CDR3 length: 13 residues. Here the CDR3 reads CASSYDSYNEQFF. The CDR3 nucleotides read TGTGCCAGCAGTTACGACAGCTACAATGAGCAGTTCTTC.

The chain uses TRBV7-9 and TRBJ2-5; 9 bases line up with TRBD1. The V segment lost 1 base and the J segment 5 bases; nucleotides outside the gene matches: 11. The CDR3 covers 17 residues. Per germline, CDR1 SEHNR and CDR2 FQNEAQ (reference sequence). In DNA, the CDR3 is TGTGCCAGCAGCTTAGGAGACAGGGGGGGTCGTAGTGAGACCCAGTACTTC. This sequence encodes CASSLGDRGGRSETQYF.

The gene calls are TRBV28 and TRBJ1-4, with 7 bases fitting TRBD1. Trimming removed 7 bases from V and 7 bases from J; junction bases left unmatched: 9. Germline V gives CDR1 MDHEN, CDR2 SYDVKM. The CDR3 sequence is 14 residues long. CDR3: CASTQTGWSEKLFF. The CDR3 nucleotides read TGTGCCAGCACCCAGACAGGGTGGTCTGAAAAACTGTTTTTT.

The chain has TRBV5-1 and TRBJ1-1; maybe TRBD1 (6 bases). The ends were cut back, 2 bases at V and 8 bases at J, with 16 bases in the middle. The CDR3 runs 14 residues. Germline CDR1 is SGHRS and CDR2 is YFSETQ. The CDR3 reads CASSFRDKGTEAFF. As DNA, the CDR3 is TGCGCCAGCAGCTTCCGGGACAAGGGGACCGAAGCTTTCTTT.